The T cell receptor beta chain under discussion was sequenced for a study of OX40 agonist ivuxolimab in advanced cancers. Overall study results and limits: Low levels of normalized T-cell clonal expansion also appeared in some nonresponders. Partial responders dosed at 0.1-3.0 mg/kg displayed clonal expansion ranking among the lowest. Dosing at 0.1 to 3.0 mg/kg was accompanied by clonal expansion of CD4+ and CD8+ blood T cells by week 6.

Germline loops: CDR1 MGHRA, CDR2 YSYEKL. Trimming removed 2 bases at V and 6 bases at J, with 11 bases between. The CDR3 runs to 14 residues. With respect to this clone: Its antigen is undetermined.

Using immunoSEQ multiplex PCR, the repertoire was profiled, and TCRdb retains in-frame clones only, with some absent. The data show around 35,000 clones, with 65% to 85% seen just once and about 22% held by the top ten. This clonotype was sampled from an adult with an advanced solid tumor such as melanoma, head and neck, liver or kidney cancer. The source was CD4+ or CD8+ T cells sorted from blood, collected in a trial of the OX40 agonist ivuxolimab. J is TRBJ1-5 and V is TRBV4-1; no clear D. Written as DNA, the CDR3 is TGCGCCAGCAGCCAACCCGGGATTTCTCAGCCCCAGCATTTT. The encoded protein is CASSQPGISQPQHF.